This TCR beta chain was identified during a study of CD8 T cells in ankylosing spondylitis. Study-wide results and limits: Some motif variants had been reported before (in reactive arthritis synovial fluid and blood).

TCRdb fed the 5' RACE reads into MiXCR, producing one record per CDR3 protein. Among around 300,000 distinct CDR3 sequences listed, roughly 10% were seen once. The sample holds a few counts of this clonotype. Its antigen is unknown. The length of the CDR3 is 15 residues. Germline CDR1 and CDR2: LNHNV and YYDKDF (reference sequence). The V and J ends lost 0 bases and 6 bases respectively, with 14 bases between them. The specimen was blood, either unsorted or a sorted T cell fraction (not recorded which). This rearrangement joins TRBV15 to TRBJ1-2; TRBD1 might be the D (6 bases). The clonotype was recovered from a female donor with ankylosing spondylitis or in good health (not recorded which). CDR3 in DNA: TGTGCCACCAGCAGAGATATCGGGGCAGGGGATGGCTACACCTTC. It is translated as CATSRDIGAGDGYTF. Full variable domain (rest looked up from reference TRBV15 and TRBJ1-2): DAMVIQNPRYQVTQFGKPVTLSCSQTLNHNVMYWYQQKSSQAPKLLFHYYDKDFNNEADTPDNFQSRRPNTSFCFLDIRSPGLGDTAMYLCATSRDIGAGDGYTFGSGTRLTVV.